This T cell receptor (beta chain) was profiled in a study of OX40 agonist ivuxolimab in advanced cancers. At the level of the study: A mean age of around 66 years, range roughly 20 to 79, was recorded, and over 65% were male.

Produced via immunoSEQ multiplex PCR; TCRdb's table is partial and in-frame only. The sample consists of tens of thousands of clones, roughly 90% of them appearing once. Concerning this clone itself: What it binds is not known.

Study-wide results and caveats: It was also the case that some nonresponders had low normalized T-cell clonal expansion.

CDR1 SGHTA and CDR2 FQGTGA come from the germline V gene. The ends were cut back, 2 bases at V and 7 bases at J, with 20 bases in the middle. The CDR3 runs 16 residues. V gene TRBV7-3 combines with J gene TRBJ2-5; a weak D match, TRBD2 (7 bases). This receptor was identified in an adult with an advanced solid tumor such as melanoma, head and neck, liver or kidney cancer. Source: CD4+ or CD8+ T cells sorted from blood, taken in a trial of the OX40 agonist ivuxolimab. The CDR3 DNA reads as TGTGCCAGCAGCTTAGGGGTGGGCGGGGGCCCACTGACCCAGTACTTC. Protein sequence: CASSLGVGGGPLTQYF.